These 18 T cell receptor beta chains were sequenced from one sample in a study of T cells in localized non-small cell lung cancer. This table comes from immunoSEQ multiplex PCR, and its TCRdb copy is limited to in-frame clones, with some not included. The table records roughly 58,000 clones, roughly 79% of them present only once. The sequencing used PBMCs, collected before any cancer treatment. These receptors originate from a man aged 40 to 70 with stage II lung adenocarcinoma.

CDR3 sequence: CASIPPGRGPTEAFF. CDR3 nucleotide sequence: TGTGCCAGCATCCCCCCCGGGCGGGGGCCCACTGAAGCTTTCTTT. This chain uses TRBV6-5 with TRBJ1-1; possible D gene TRBD1, 6 bases. Germline V gene data show CDR1 as MNHEY and CDR2 as SVGAGI. Trimming took off 7 bases at V and 4 bases at J, with 19 bases between the two ends. This CDR3 region has 15 residues.

V usage is TRBV11-2 and J usage is TRBJ2-6, with 9 nucleotides matching TRBD1. Germline V gene sequence: CDR1 SGHAT, CDR2 FQNNGV. The CDR3 has 16 amino acids. Losses at the gene ends were 11 bases for V and 0 bases for J; bases not matched to a gene: 8. CDR3 nucleotide sequence: TGTGCCGGCCGGGACAGGGCAAACTCTGGGGCCAACGTCCTGACTTTC. It yields the protein CAGRDRANSGANVLTF.

J is TRBJ2-3 and V is TRBV5-4; 13 bases are a match to TRBD2. The V gene end was trimmed by 5 bases and the J gene end by 5 bases; junction bases not matched to a gene: 5. Germline V gene lookup returns CDR1 SGHNT and CDR2 YYREEE (reference sequence). CDR3 length: 15 residues. CDR3 loop: CASSLGLAGIDTQYF. The CDR3 bases are TGTGCCAGCAGTCTGGGACTAGCGGGAATAGATACGCAGTATTTT.

The table lists this clone with a count of one. The chain has TRBV20-1 and TRBJ2-1; tentative D call: TRBD2 (5 bases). Germline CDR1 is DFQATT and CDR2 is SNEGSKA (reference sequence). The CDR3 has 11 residues. V was pared by 6 bases and J by 8 bases, with 11 bases between. CDR3 loop: CSAVRGDEQFF. For the CDR3, the DNA is TGCAGTGCGGTACGGGGTGATGAGCAGTTCTTC.

This clone has just a few counts. CDR3 DNA sequence: TGTGCCAGCAGTGAACACCGGGGGCCCTATGGCTACACCTTC. Translation: CASSEHRGPYGYTF. V and J are TRBV6-1 and TRBJ1-2; tentative D call: TRBD1 (6 bases). The CDR3 extends over 14 amino acids. Deletions cut 2 bases from V and 4 bases from J, with 11 bases between. The germline V gene has CDR1 MNHNS and CDR2 SASEGT.

This chain joins TRBV5-3 and TRBJ1-5, with D unresolved. TRBV5-3 is identified as an open reading frame with a role that is uncertain. V was cut by 8 bases and J by 5 bases, with 20 bases left in between. The CDR3 is 15 residues long. CDR3 in DNA: TGTGCCAGCAGCCAAGAAAGGCAGTTATATCAGCCCCAGCATTTT. This encodes CASSQERQLYQPQHF.

The rearrangement uses TRBV7-9 and TRBJ1-1, with a possible D match to TRBD1 (5 bases). The CDR3 contains 14 residues. Germline V gene sequence: CDR1 SEHNR, CDR2 FQNEAQ (reference sequence). Between the trimmed V and J ends, which lost 1 base and 2 bases, there was a span of 8 bases. CDR3 amino acids: CASSLGTGNTEAFF. CDR3 DNA: TGTGCCAGCAGCTTAGGTACAGGCAACACTGAAGCTTTCTTT.

This chain links TRBV19 with TRBJ2-7, with 11 nucleotides matching TRBD1. V was clipped by 5 bases and J by 5 bases; unmatched bases: 26. Germline CDR1 is LNHDA and CDR2 is SQIVND (reference sequence). This CDR3 has 21 amino acids. The DNA of the CDR3 is TGTGCCAGTAGTGCAAACTCCGCTCTTGGCCAACGGACAGGGGGCATCGACGAGCAGTACTTC. Amino acid sequence: CASSANSALGQRTGGIDEQYF. Combining the CDR3 with reference TRBV19 and TRBJ2-7 gives the whole variable domain DGGITQSPKYLFRKEGQNVTLSCEQNLNHDAMYWYRQDPGQGLRLIYYSQIVNDFQKGDIAEGYSVSREKKESFPLTVTSAQKNPTAFYLCASSANSALGQRTGGIDEQYFGPGTRLTVT.

The chain has TRBV6-1 and TRBJ2-7, with TRBD2 matching over 13 bases. The CDR3 totals 16 residues. J gave up 2 bases and V 3 bases, and 4 bases lay outside the gene matches. Germline V gene lookup returns CDR1 MNHNS and CDR2 SASEGT. The CDR3 DNA reads as TGTGCCAGCAGTGATCCAGGGACTAGCGGGACCTACGAGCAGTACTTC. This codes for CASSDPGTSGTYEQYF.

CDR3 residues: CASRQGTGELFF. The CDR3 coding sequence is TGTGCTAGCCGACAGGGCACCGGGGAGCTGTTTTTT. V gene TRBV7-7 combines with J gene TRBJ2-2; 7 nucleotides align to TRBD1. Germline V CDR1 and CDR2: SSHAT, FNYEAQ (reference sequence). This CDR3 contains 12 residues.

The gene calls are TRBV6-5 and TRBJ1-5, with D tentatively TRBD1 (5 bases). Trimming left V 2 bases short and J 3 bases short, with 11 bases between. The CDR3 runs to 15 residues. CDR1 is MNHEY, CDR2 SVGAGI, per germline. CDR3: CASSYREGPNQPQHF. The CDR3 nucleotides read TGTGCCAGCAGTTACAGGGAGGGGCCCAATCAGCCCCAGCATTTT.

The chain couples TRBV14 to TRBJ2-2; 7 positions agree with TRBD1. CDR1 SGHDN and CDR2 FVKESK come from the germline V gene. The CDR3 has 15 residues. V lost 2 bases, J lost 3 bases, and 3 bases stayed unmatched. For the CDR3, the DNA is TGTGCCAGCAGCCAACGTCAGGGGGACACCGGGGAGCTGTTTTTT. Residues: CASSQRQGDTGELFF.

The V call is TRBV2, the J call TRBJ2-5; 10 bases match TRBD2. V shed 3 bases and J 5 bases; nucleotides not matched to a gene: 3. The CDR3 sequence is 14 residues long. Looked up from germline, CDR1 is SNHLY and CDR2 is FYNNEI. Here the CDR3 reads CASSDPSGSETQYF. DNA for the CDR3: TGTGCCAGCAGTGACCCTAGCGGGAGTGAGACCCAGTACTTC.

Only a few counts were recorded for this clone. The chain carries TRBV19 and TRBJ1-2; D is ambiguous. Germline V gene data show CDR1 as LNHDA and CDR2 as SQIVND (reference sequence). This CDR3 region has 11 residues. The V and J ends lost 10 bases and 2 bases respectively, with 8 bases between them. DNA for the CDR3: TGTGCCACTCCAGACAACTATGGCTACACCTTC. Translating it yields CATPDNYGYTF.

The chain links TRBV7-3 to TRBJ2-5; TRBD2 matches 8 bases. This CDR3 is built from 17 residues. The V segment lost 6 bases and the J segment 5 bases; nucleotides outside the gene matches: 17. Looked up from germline, CDR1 is SGHTA and CDR2 is FQGTGA. The CDR3 region is CASSLGTSGGGGETQYF. The CDR3 DNA sequence: TGTGCCAGCAGTTTAGGAACTAGCGGAGGCGGCGGGGAGACCCAGTACTTC.

The gene calls are TRBV6-1 and TRBJ2-7; TRBD2 is a possible D gene (5 bases). CDR1 MNHNS and CDR2 SASEGT come from the germline V gene. Trimming cost V 0 bases and J 1 base, with 10 bases left between them. The CDR3 has 15 amino acids. In nucleotides, the CDR3 is TGTGCCAGCAGTGAAGCTGCTAGCCGATCCTACGAGCAGTACTTC. This codes for CASSEAASRSYEQYF.

This chain uses TRBV9 with TRBJ2-2; 8 bases map to TRBD2. The CDR3 length is 16 residues. J was trimmed by 5 bases and V by 4 bases; bases with no gene match: 10. CDR1 SGDLS and CDR2 YYNGEE come from the germline V gene. The CDR3, as DNA: TGTGCCAGCAGCCCCGGACTAGCAGAAGGGACCGGGGAGCTGTTTTTT. Its protein is CASSPGLAEGTGELFF.

The chain is built from TRBV4-1 and TRBJ1-2, with 8 nucleotides matching TRBD1. Trimming took 0 bases from V and 6 from J; bases not matched to a gene: 6. There are 15 residues in the CDR3. CDR1 is MGHRA and CDR2 is YSYEKL in the germline V gene. The DNA of the CDR3 is TGCGCCAGCAGCCAAGATCCGCAGGGGGCGGATGGCTACACCTTC. It is translated as CASSQDPQGADGYTF.